Below are 30 T cell receptor beta chains sequenced from a single sample in a study of identical twins. TCRdb re-derived calls from the 5' RACE reads in MiXCR, one entry per CDR3 protein. The repertoire holds 200,000 to 250,000 distinct CDR3 sequences, with 5% to 7% as singletons. This same sample was also taken into another study, of T cells expressing NK-cell markers.

The sequenced sample was CD8+ T cells sorted from blood. The receptors were sampled from a woman aged 18-30 years in good health.

The chain recombines TRBV29-1 with TRBJ2-7; TRBD1 matches at 10 bases. The CDR3 is 14 amino acids. Trimming took 6 bases from V and 2 from J; bases not matched to a gene: 7. CDR1 and CDR2 from the germline V gene are SQVTM and ANQGSEA. Here the CDR3 reads CSVRTGQGPYEQYF. The CDR3 DNA reads TGCAGCGTCAGAACGGGACAGGGGCCCTACGAGCAGTACTTC.

There are a few counts of this clonotype. The chain employs TRBV25-1 and TRBJ2-1; 11 bases line up with TRBD2. Trimming at V came to 5 bases and at J to 4 bases, leaving 7 bases not matched to a gene. Germline V CDR1 and CDR2: MGHDK, SYGVNS. The CDR3 is made up of 16 amino acids. CDR3 DNA sequence: TGTGCCAGCAGTCTCCTTAGCGGGGGGGATTACAATGAGCAGTTCTTC. Protein product: CASSLLSGGDYNEQFF. Filled out from reference TRBV25-1 and TRBJ2-1, the complete variable domain reads EADIYQTPRYLVIGTGKKITLECSQTMGHDKMYWYQQDPGMELHLIHYSYGVNSTEKGDLSSESTVSRIRTEHFPLTLESARPSHTSQYLCASSLLSGGDYNEQFFGPGTRLTVL.

This clonotype was observed a handful of times. The gene calls are TRBV6-1 and TRBJ2-2, with 10 bases identical to TRBD2. With 7 bases clipped from V and 10 bases from J, the junction kept 12 bases outside the gene matches. Germline assignment: CDR1 MNHNS and CDR2 SASEGT. This CDR3 has 15 amino acids. The CDR3 loop reads CASKQIAGGRKELFF. CDR3 nucleotides: TGTGCCAGCAAACAAATAGCGGGGGGCCGAAAGGAGCTGTTTTTT.

This clonotype was seen more than once but under ten times. J is TRBJ1-1 and V is TRBV11-2, with D perhaps matching TRBD1 (6 bases). V lost 8 bases, J lost 0 bases, and 10 bases lay in between. The CDR3 loop spans 13 amino acids. Germline values: CDR1 SGHAT, CDR2 FQNNGV. The CDR3 loop is CASVWGLNTEAFF. The CDR3 DNA is TGTGCCAGCGTTTGGGGGCTGAACACTGAAGCTTTCTTT.

This clonotype was detected a few times. The conserved phenylalanine or tryptophan is not found at the CDR3 terminus, so this likely reflects a read error. The DNA is omitted, as the CDR3 cannot be located on it reliably, and the CDR3 follows TCRdb's listing. The V call is TRBV11-2, the J call TRBJ1-2; the table's D call, TRBD1, was not checked against the DNA. The CDR3 is 12 amino acids in total, end residues counted. Germline V lookup: CDR1 SGHAT, CDR2 FQNNGV. CDR3 sequence: CASSLTDAPRYA.

Many counts were recorded for this clonotype. The chain links TRBV11-2 to TRBJ2-5, with D maybe TRBD1 (6 bases). V lost 7 bases and J lost 5, with 11 bases in between. The length of the CDR3 is 12 residues. CDR1 and CDR2 from the germline V gene are SGHAT and FQNNGV. Here the CDR3 reads CASTLRGETQYF. The CDR3 DNA follows: TGTGCCAGCACCCTTAGGGGGGAGACCCAGTACTTC.

This clonotype was seen ten or more times. The gene calls are TRBV5-6 and TRBJ2-7, with D uncertain. Germline CDR1 is SGHDT and CDR2 is YYEEEE. V was cut by 0 bases and J by 3 bases, with 10 bases left in between. The CDR3 runs 14 residues. For the CDR3, the DNA is TGTGCCAGCAGCTTGGGGGGTTCACACTACGAGCAGTACTTC. This sequence encodes CASSLGGSHYEQYF.

This clonotype was detected ten times or more. The genes are TRBV20-1 and TRBJ1-4; 7 bases match TRBD1. J gave up 8 bases and V 4 bases, and 10 bases lay outside the gene matches. The length of the CDR3 is 14 residues. CDR1 is DFQATT, CDR2 SNEGSKA, per germline (reference sequence). In nucleotides, the CDR3 is TGCAGTGCTAAAAATTCCGGGACAGACGAAAAACTGTTTTTT. Protein product: CSAKNSGTDEKLFF.

This clonotype came up a few times. The gene calls are TRBV5-1 and TRBJ2-1; the D gene is possibly TRBD2 (9 bases). CDR3 size: 17 residues. Trimming removed 7 bases from V and 6 bases from J, with 26 bases in between. Germline CDR1 is SGHRS and CDR2 is YFSETQ. The DNA of the CDR3 is TGCGCCAGCGCGACAGGGGAGGTAGCGGGGGACCTCAATGAGCAGTTCTTC. This sequence encodes CASATGEVAGDLNEQFF.

This chain joins TRBV6-2 or TRBV6-3 and TRBJ2-5; D might be TRBD1 (5 bases). Per the germline V gene, CDR1 is MNHEY and CDR2 is SVGEGT. Trimming cost V 5 bases and J 0 bases, with 10 bases left between them. The CDR3 loop spans 14 amino acids. The CDR3 here is CASSLQGNQETQYF. CDR3 nucleotide sequence: TGTGCCAGCAGTCTCCAGGGAAACCAAGAGACCCAGTACTTC.

CDR3 DNA sequence: TGTGCCAGCAGCCCTGCCGGACCCGGTACAATTGGGCAGTTCTTC. It is translated as CASSPAGPGTIGQFF. The V call is TRBV12-3 or TRBV12-4, the J call TRBJ2-1, with D unclear. The CDR3 extends over 15 amino acids. V lost 6 bases and J lost 12, with 24 bases in between.

The sample holds many counts of this clonotype. The V call is TRBV12-3 or TRBV12-4, the J call TRBJ2-3, with D perhaps matching TRBD2 (6 bases). The length of the CDR3 is 15 residues. Deletions cut 2 bases from V and 5 bases from J, with 14 bases between. This CDR3 reads CASSLTGLAGDTQYF. As DNA, the CDR3 is TGTGCCAGCAGTTTAACGGGACTTGCGGGAGATACGCAGTATTTT.

This clonotype was seen more than once but under ten times. The CDR3 coding sequence is TGCAGCGTTGAAGCGGGACTAGCGGGAGGAGAGACCCAGTACTTC. Translated: CSVEAGLAGGETQYF. The genes are TRBV29-1 and TRBJ2-5; 15 bases are a match to TRBD2. The junction had 1 base not matched to a gene; V was cut back by 1 base and J by 4 bases. The germline V gene has CDR1 SQVTM and CDR2 ANQGSEA. This CDR3 is built from 15 residues.

This clonotype occurred a few times. J is TRBJ2-7 and V is TRBV4-3; the D gene is possibly TRBD2 (6 bases). From germline, CDR1 is LGHNA and CDR2 YSLEER. The V end lost 0 bases, the J end lost 7 bases, and 16 bases lay between the germline ends. This CDR3 is 15 amino acids long. The CDR3 loop is CASSQEIAAAGEQYF. The DNA for the CDR3 is TGCGCCAGCAGCCAAGAAATAGCGGCGGCGGGGGAGCAGTACTTC.

CDR3 sequence reads: CASSLVWTGTYGTDTQYF. As DNA, the CDR3 is TGCGCCAGCAGCTTGGTTTGGACAGGGACTTATGGCACAGATACGCAGTATTTT. The genes are TRBV5-1 and TRBJ2-3; 8 bases agree with TRBD1. Germline loops: CDR1 SGHRS, CDR2 YFSETQ. Trimming removed 0 bases from V and 1 base from J; junction bases left unmatched: 10. The length of the CDR3 is 18 residues. Full variable domain (rest looked up from reference TRBV5-1 and TRBJ2-3): KAGVTQTPRYLIKTRGQQVTLSCSPISGHRSVSWYQQTPGQGLQFLFEYFSETQRNKGNFPGRFSGRQFSNSRSEMNVSTLELGDSALYLCASSLVWTGTYGTDTQYFGPGTRLTVL.

This clonotype was seen many times. This chain connects TRBV12-3 or TRBV12-4 to TRBJ2-1; possibly TRBD2 for D (6 bases). The ends were cut back, 8 bases at V and 5 bases at J, with 13 bases in the middle. The CDR3 consists of 13 residues. CDR3 DNA: TGTGCCAGCGGCGGGGAACGGGACAATGAGCAGTTCTTC. This gives the protein CASGGERDNEQFF.

The table lists this clonotype with a few counts. The chain carries TRBV9 and TRBJ2-2; TRBD1 matches at 10 bases. Germline V gene lookup returns CDR1 SGDLS and CDR2 YYNGEE. The CDR3 is made up of 15 amino acids. V dropped 4 bases and J dropped 6; count of bases not matched to a gene: 6. The CDR3: CASSTWTGGSGELFF. As DNA, the CDR3 is TGTGCCAGCAGCACCTGGACAGGGGGATCCGGGGAGCTGTTTTTT.

The V call is TRBV29-1, the J call TRBJ1-2, with 7 bases identical to TRBD1. Germline assignment: CDR1 SQVTM and CDR2 ANQGSEA. CDR3 length: 12 residues. J lost 3 bases, V lost 5 bases, and 3 bases had no gene match. This CDR3 is CSVRGQHYGYTF. CDR3 sequence (DNA): TGCAGCGTTAGGGGACAGCACTATGGCTACACCTTC.

This clonotype has a handful of counts. J is TRBJ2-5 and V is TRBV27; D not certain. The CDR3 is 13 amino acids. Trimming shortened V by 5 bases and J by 4 bases, and 11 bases separated the two germline ends. Germline assignment: CDR1 MNHEY and CDR2 SMNVEV (reference sequence). CDR3: CASSLILGETQYF. The CDR3 DNA reads TGTGCCAGCAGTCTCATTCTGGGAGAGACCCAGTACTTC.

The V gene is TRBV29-1, the J gene TRBJ1-4; 7 nucleotides match TRBD1. J gave up 8 bases and V 7 bases, and 7 bases lay outside the gene matches. The CDR3 is 12 amino acids. The V gene's germline CDR1 is SQVTM and CDR2 ANQGSEA. CDR3 sequence: CSAWTGLEKLFF. CDR3 DNA: TGCAGCGCTTGGACAGGACTAGAAAAACTGTTTTTT.

This clonotype was observed a handful of times. V usage is TRBV11-2 and J usage is TRBJ2-1; a weak D match, TRBD2 (5 bases). The CDR3 totals 18 residues. Deletions cut 5 bases from V and 0 bases from J, with 20 bases between. Germline assignment: CDR1 SGHAT and CDR2 FQNNGV. The CDR3 loop reads CASSPGPSSKSSYNEQFF. The CDR3 DNA reads as TGTGCCAGCAGCCCGGGCCCTAGCTCAAAGAGCTCCTACAATGAGCAGTTCTTC.

Only a few counts were recorded for this clonotype. CDR3 in DNA: TGTGCCAGCACGCCTACGAGCTCCAAAGAGACCCAGTACTTC. Protein sequence: CASTPTSSKETQYF. This chain links TRBV6-2 or TRBV6-3 with TRBJ2-5; D is unclear. This CDR3 spans 14 amino acids. The V end was cut by 7 bases, the J end by 3 bases, with 15 bases between. Germline loops: CDR1 MNHEY, CDR2 SVGEGT.

The chain carries TRBV7-9 and TRBJ1-1; no clear D. Germline loops: CDR1 SEHNR, CDR2 FQNEAQ (reference sequence). This CDR3 is 13 amino acids long. The V gene lost 10 bases and the J gene lost 6 bases, with 18 bases spanning the gap. CDR3 nucleotide sequence: TGTGCCATCCGACCCCATGATGTCCCTGAAGCTTTCTTT. This sequence encodes CAIRPHDVPEAFF. The whole variable domain, remainder taken from reference TRBV7-9 and TRBJ1-1, is DTGVSQNPRHKITKRGQNVTFRCDPISEHNRLYWYRQTLGQGPEFLTYFQNEAQLEKSRLLSDRFSAERPKGSFSTLEIQRTEQGDSAMYLCAIRPHDVPEAFFGQGTRLTVV.

The V and J genes are TRBV16 and TRBJ2-1; 9 bases align to TRBD2. Germline V gives CDR1 KGHSY, CDR2 FQNENV. This CDR3 has 15 residues. Trimming cost V 3 bases and J 7 bases; bases outside gene matches: 7. The DNA of the CDR3 is TGTGCCAGCAGCCACGGACTCAGCGGGAGGAATGAGCAGTTCTTC. Its translation: CASSHGLSGRNEQFF.

V usage is TRBV3-1 and J usage is TRBJ2-3; D is unclear. Trimming removed 0 bases at V and 6 bases at J, with 13 bases between. CDR1 and CDR2 from the germline V gene are LGHDT and YNNKEL (reference sequence). The CDR3 covers 15 residues. CDR3: CASSQEVSVSDTQYF. CDR3 DNA: TGTGCCAGCAGCCAAGAGGTCTCAGTGTCGGATACGCAGTATTTT.

The chain couples TRBV4-3 to TRBJ2-1; D unresolved. This CDR3 has 13 amino acids. V gave up 1 base and J gave up 4 bases, with 5 bases separating them. The germline V gene has CDR1 LGHNA and CDR2 YSLEER. CDR3 sequence: CASSQVGYNEQFF. Written as DNA, the CDR3 is TGCGCCAGCAGCCAAGTGGGATACAATGAGCAGTTCTTC.

The rearrangement joins TRBV7-2 to TRBJ2-7, with D possibly being TRBD1 or TRBD2 (5 bases each). CDR3 length: 15 residues. From germline, CDR1 is SGHTA and CDR2 FQGNSA. Trimming cost V 2 bases and J 3 bases, with 14 bases left between them. The CDR3, as DNA: TGTGCCAGCAGCTTACCGGGACGGGACGTCTACGAGCAGTACTTC. It codes for CASSLPGRDVYEQYF.

The table lists this clonotype with a few counts. The rearrangement joins TRBV29-1 to TRBJ2-5; 7 nucleotides agree with TRBD1. CDR1 is SQVTM and CDR2 is ANQGSEA in the germline V gene. Trimming removed 1 base from V and 4 bases from J; junction bases left unmatched: 9. This CDR3 contains 15 residues. This CDR3 is CSVEVGGQVRETQYF. The CDR3 DNA follows: TGCAGCGTTGAAGTAGGTGGACAGGTCAGAGAGACCCAGTACTTC.

A remark on this clonotype: A junction boundary mismatches the germline segment, possibly from a read error. The chain links TRBV12-3 or TRBV12-4 to TRBJ2-1; D ambiguous. This CDR3 contains 11 residues. Here the CDR3 DNA reads TGTGCCAGCAGTTTAAGCAATGAGCAGTGCTTC. Translation gives CASSLSNEQCF.

This clonotype was picked up many times. This rearrangement joins TRBV12-3 or TRBV12-4 to TRBJ2-4; D is unresolved. Trimming removed 5 bases from V and 3 bases from J, with 11 bases in between. This CDR3 has 14 residues. The CDR3 region is CASSVVWDKNIQYF. For the CDR3, the DNA is TGTGCCAGCAGTGTGGTGTGGGACAAAAACATTCAGTACTTC.